This passage covers 10 T cell receptor beta chains from one sample sequenced in a study of beta chain features in type 1 diabetes. The study reverse transcribed the entire isolated RNA, so it sequenced expressed TCRB transcripts. The data were produced by immunoSEQ multiplex PCR, yet TCRdb's version contains in-frame clones alone and is incomplete. The repertoire consists of hundreds of thousands of clones, with roughly a sixth occurring once and the leading ten covering approximately 0.099%. Input material: naive CD4+ T cells from blood. These receptors all come from a man younger than 35 in good health.

The rearrangement uses TRBV5-1 and TRBJ1-2, with 12 nucleotides matching TRBD1. Germline V gene sequence: CDR1 SGHRS, CDR2 YFSETQ. The CDR3 contains 16 residues. With V trimmed by 4 bases and J by 5 bases, 9 bases remained unmatched. For the CDR3, the DNA is TGCGCCAGCAGCGGACCCGGGACAGGGGGCCCTTATGGCTACACCTTC. Protein: CASSGPGTGGPYGYTF.

This clone was counted a few times. This chain uses TRBV11-2 with TRBJ2-2, with D possibly TRBD1 on 5 matching bases. V shed 10 bases and J shed 5 bases, with 11 bases lying between them. Germline lookup yields CDR1 SGHAT and CDR2 FQNNGV. The CDR3 loop spans 12 amino acids. Here the CDR3 DNA reads TGTGCCAACGGACATGGGACCGGGGAGCTGTTTTTT. Protein product: CANGHGTGELFF. Variable domain in full (rest from reference TRBV11-2 and TRBJ2-2): EAGVAQSPRYKIIEKRQSVAFWCNPISGHATLYWYQQILGQGPKLLIQFQNNGVVDDSQLPKDRFSAERLKGVDSTLKIQPAKLEDSAVYLCANGHGTGELFFGEGSRLTVL.

The chain joins TRBV6-4 to TRBJ1-2, with D maybe TRBD1 (5 bases). CDR1 is MRHNA, CDR2 SNTAGT, per germline. The V end lost 9 bases, the J end lost 5 bases, and 13 bases lay between the germline ends. The CDR3 has 12 amino acids. The CDR3 DNA reads TGTGCCAGTAGTTCAGGGCGGTATGGCTACACCTTC. As protein: CASSSGRYGYTF.

This clone was observed a handful of times. This chain links TRBV4-1 with TRBJ2-2; no firm D call. CDR3 length: 14 amino acids. Germline assignment: CDR1 MGHRA and CDR2 YSYEKL. Trimming left V 7 bases short and J 6 bases short, with 15 bases between. The CDR3 protein is CASKFWAYAGELFF. CDR3 nucleotides: TGCGCCAGCAAATTTTGGGCCTATGCCGGGGAGCTGTTTTTT.

The CDR3 DNA reads as TGTGCCAGCAGCCGCTCTGGCCGCTTCAACACCGGGGAGCTGTTTTTT. Translated: CASSRSGRFNTGELFF. The rearrangement links TRBV9 to TRBJ2-2; the D is unclear. Between the trimmed V and J ends, which lost 4 bases and 2 bases, there was a span of 15 bases. Germline lookup yields CDR1 SGDLS and CDR2 YYNGEE. The CDR3 is made up of 16 amino acids.

The chain joins TRBV7-2 to TRBJ2-7; possible D gene TRBD1, 5 bases. Trimming removed 5 bases from V and 0 bases from J, with 17 bases in between. Germline CDR1 reads SGHTA; CDR2 reads FQGNSA. The CDR3 runs 16 residues. CDR3 residues: CASSLQGRGGSYEQYF. CDR3 in DNA: TGTGCCAGCAGCCTCCAGGGTAGAGGTGGCTCCTACGAGCAGTACTTC.

In this sample, this clone turned up a few times. The chain uses TRBV7-3 and TRBJ1-2; 9 nucleotides match TRBD1. J gave up 0 bases and V 2 bases, and 4 bases lay outside the gene matches. Germline loops: CDR1 SGHTA, CDR2 FQGTGA. CDR3 length equals 16 residues. CDR3 bases: TGTGCCAGCAGCTTAGACGGGACAGGGACTAACTATGGCTACACCTTC. It specifies CASSLDGTGTNYGYTF.

The J gene is TRBJ2-7, the V gene TRBV7-2, with D perhaps given as TRBD1 or TRBD2 (5 bases each). The CDR3 consists of 16 residues. Looked up from germline, CDR1 is SGHTA and CDR2 is FQGNSA. The V end lost 1 base, the J end lost 3 bases, and 16 bases lay between the germline ends. The DNA for the CDR3 is TGTGCCAGCAGCTTAGGAATCCGGCAGGGAGACTACGAGCAGTACTTC. Translation gives CASSLGIRQGDYEQYF.

This clone occurred a few times. This sequence joins TRBV10-3 and TRBJ1-2, with a possible D match to TRBD1 (5 bases). The CDR3 contains 13 residues. CDR1 is ENHRY, CDR2 SYGVKD, per germline. The V end lost 6 bases, the J end lost 5 bases, and 13 bases lay between the germline ends. CDR3 nucleotide sequence: TGTGCCATCAGCTGGGGCGTCCAGTATGGCTACACCTTC. This gives the protein CAISWGVQYGYTF.

This clone has more than one count but fewer than ten. V and J are TRBV6-6 and TRBJ1-2, with 8 bases lining up with TRBD1. CDR1 and CDR2 (germline): MNHNY, SVGAGI (reference sequence). V shed 7 bases, J shed 4 bases, and the junction held 5 bases outside the gene matches. CDR3 length: 13 amino acids. This CDR3 is CASTETGVYGYTF. Here the CDR3 DNA reads TGTGCCAGCACCGAGACAGGGGTCTATGGCTACACCTTC.